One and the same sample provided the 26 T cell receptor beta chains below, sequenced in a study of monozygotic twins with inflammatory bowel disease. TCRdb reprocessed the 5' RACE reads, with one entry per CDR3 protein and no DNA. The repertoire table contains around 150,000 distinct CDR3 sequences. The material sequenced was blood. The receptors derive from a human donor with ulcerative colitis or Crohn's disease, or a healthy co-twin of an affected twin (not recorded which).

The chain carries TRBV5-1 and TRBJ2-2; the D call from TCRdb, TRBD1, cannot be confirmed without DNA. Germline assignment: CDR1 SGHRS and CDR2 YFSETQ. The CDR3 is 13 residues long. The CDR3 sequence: CASSRTGSGELFF.

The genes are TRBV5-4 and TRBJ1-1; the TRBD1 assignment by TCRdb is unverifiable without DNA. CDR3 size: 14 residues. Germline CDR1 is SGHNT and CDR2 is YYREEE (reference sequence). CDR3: CASSPPRGRTEAFF.

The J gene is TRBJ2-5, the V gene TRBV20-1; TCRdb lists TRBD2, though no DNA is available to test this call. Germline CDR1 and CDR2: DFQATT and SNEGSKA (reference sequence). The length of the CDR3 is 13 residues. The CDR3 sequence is CSAPGLAGETQYF.

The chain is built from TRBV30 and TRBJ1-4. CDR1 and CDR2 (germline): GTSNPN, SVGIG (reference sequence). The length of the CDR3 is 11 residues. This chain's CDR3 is CAWSEMEKLFF.

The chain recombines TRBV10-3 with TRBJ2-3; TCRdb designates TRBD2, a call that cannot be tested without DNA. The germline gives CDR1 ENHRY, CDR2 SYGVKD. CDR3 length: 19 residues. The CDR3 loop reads CAISESTSGLRASTDTQYF.

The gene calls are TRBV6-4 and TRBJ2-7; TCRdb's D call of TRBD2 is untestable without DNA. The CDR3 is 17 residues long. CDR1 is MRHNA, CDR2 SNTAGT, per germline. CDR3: CASSDGGLAGEGYEQYF.

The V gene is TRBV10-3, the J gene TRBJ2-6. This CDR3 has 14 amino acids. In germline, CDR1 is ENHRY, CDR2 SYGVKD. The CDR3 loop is CAISDPSGANVLTF.

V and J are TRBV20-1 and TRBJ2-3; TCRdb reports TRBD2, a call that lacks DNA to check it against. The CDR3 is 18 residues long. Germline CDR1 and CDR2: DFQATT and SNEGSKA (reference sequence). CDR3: CSASSGWASGASTDTQYF.

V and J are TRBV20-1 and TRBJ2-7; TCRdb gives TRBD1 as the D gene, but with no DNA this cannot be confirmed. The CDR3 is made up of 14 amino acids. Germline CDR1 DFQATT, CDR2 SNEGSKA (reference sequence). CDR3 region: CSASSGTGIYEQYF.

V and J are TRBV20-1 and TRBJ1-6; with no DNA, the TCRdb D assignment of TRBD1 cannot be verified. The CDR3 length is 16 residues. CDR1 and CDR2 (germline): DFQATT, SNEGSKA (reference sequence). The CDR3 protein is CSANLQQGIGNSPLHF.

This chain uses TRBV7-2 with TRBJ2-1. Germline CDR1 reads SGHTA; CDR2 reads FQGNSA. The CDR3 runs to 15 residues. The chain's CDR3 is CASSLALAVYNEQFF.

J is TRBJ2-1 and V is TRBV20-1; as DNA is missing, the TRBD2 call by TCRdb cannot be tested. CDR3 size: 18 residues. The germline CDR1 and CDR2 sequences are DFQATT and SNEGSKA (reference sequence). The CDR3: CSARDYLAGGRAYNEQFF.

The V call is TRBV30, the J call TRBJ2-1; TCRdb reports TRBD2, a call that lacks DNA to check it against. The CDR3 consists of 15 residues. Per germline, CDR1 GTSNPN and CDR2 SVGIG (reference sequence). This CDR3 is CAWSAGTATYNEQFF. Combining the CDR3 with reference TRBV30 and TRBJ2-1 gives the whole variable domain SQTIHQWPATLVQPVGSPLSLECTVEGTSNPNLYWYRQAAGRGLQLLFYSVGIGQISSEVPQNLSASRPQDRQFILSSKKLLLSDSGFYLCAWSAGTATYNEQFFGPGTRLTVL.

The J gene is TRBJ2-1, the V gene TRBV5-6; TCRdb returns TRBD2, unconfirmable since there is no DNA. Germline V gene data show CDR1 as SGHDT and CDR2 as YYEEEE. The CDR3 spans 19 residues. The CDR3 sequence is CASSSATGLASVSYNEQFF.

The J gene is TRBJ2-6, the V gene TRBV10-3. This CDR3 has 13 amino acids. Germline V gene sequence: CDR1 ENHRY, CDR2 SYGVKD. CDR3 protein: CAIGGSGANVLTF.

CDR3: CASSLRHLVSEQYF. The gene calls are TRBV28 and TRBJ2-7. The V gene's germline CDR1 is MDHEN and CDR2 SYDVKM. The CDR3 runs to 14 residues.

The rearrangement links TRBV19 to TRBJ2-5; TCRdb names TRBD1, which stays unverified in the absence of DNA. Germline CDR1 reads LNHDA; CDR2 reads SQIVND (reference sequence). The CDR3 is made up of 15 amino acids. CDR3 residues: CASSPLGQYQETQYF. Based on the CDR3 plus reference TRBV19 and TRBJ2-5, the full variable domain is DGGITQSPKYLFRKEGQNVTLSCEQNLNHDAMYWYRQDPGQGLRLIYYSQIVNDFQKGDIAEGYSVSREKKESFPLTVTSAQKNPTAFYLCASSPLGQYQETQYFGPGTRLLVL.

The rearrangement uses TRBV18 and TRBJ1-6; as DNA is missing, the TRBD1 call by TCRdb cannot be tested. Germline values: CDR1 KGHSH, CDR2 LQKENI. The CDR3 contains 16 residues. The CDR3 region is CASSRDASSYNSPLHF.

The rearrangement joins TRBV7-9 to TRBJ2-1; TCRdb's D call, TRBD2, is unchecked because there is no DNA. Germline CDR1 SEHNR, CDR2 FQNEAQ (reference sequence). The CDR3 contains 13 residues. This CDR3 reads CASSWTSNPEQFF.

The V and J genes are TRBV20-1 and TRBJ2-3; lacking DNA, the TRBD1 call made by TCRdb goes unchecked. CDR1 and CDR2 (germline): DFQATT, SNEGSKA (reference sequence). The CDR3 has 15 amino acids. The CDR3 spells CSARDLGRRTDTQYF.

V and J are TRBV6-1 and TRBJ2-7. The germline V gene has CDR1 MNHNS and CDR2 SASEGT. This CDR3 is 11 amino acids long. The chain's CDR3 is CASSGVRGQYF.

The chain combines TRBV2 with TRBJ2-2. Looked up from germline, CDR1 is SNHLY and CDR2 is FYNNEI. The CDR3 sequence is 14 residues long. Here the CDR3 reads CASSVLANTGELFF.

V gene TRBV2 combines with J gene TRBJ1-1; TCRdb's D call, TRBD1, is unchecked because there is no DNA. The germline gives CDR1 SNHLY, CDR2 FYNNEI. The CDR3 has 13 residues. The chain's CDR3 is CASSEGRLTEAFF.

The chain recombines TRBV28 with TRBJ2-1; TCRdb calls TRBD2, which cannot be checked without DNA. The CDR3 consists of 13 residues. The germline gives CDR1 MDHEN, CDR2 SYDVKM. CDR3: CASNGGRAGEQFF.

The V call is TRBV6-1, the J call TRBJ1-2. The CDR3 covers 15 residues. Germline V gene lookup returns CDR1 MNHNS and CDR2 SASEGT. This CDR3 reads CASSELVIANYGYTF.

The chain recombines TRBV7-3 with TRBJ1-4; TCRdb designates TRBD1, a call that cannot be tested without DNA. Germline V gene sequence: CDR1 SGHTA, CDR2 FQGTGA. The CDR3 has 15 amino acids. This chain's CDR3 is CASGITGVVIEKLFF. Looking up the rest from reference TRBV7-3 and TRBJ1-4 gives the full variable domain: GAGVSQTPSNKVTEKGKYVELRCDPISGHTALYWYRQSLGQGPEFLIYFQGTGAADDSGLPNDRFFAVRPEGSVSTLKIQRTERGDSAVYLCASGITGVVIEKLFFGSGTQLSVL.